This TCR beta chain was retrieved from a study of blood T cell repertoires in COVID-19. For the study at large: PBMCs, B-cell-depleted T cells, or T cells were the source of the cDNA or gDNA that made up the material.

Assignment of participants to cohorts was predicated upon participant-reported clinical history. Authors' processing steps: Amplifying reference gene primers gave estimates of nucleated cell counts. The protocol was immunoSEQ multiplex PCR, while the TCRdb copy is restricted to in-frame clones and leaves out a portion. V and J calls plus clone size are reproduced from that table; the DNA served to infer D and trimming. This table has approximately 150,000 clones, just under 85% appearing once. The length of the CDR3 is 17 residues. CDR1 is SGHNT and CDR2 is YENEEA in the germline V gene. The junction had 9 bases not matched to a gene; V was cut back by 0 bases and J by 1 base.

The clonotype comes from a woman in her 50s with acute COVID-19. Sequencing was done on a sample of PBMCs or T cells enriched from blood (not recorded which). The chain uses TRBV11-3 and TRBJ2-7, with 7 bases lining up with TRBD2. The CDR3 is CASSLDWGEGRSYEQYF. CDR3 nucleotides: TGTGCCAGCAGCTTAGATTGGGGGGAGGGCCGTTCCTACGAGCAGTACTTC.